Below are 31 T cell receptor beta chains sequenced from a single sample in a study of cytomegalovirus exposure and HLA in healthy donors. Both 60 Vbeta primers and 13 Jbeta primers went into the PCR. Repertoires were generated with immunoSEQ multiplex PCR, while TCRdb's copy carries only in-frame clones and drops some. The sample consists of approximately 100,000 clones, roughly three quarters of them appearing once. Material for sequencing was PBMCs. Receptors were obtained from a middle-aged man in good health and CMV-seronegative.

In DNA, the CDR3 is TGTGCCAGCAGTTTTCTCGGACAGGGGGCTGCATCCTATAATTCACCCCTCCACTTT. The encoded protein is CASSFLGQGAASYNSPLHF. V usage is TRBV28 and J usage is TRBJ1-6; the match to TRBD1 covers 11 bases. The germline CDR1 and CDR2 sequences are MDHEN and SYDVKM. The trim removed 3 bases at V and 1 base at J, leaving 8 bases unmatched. CDR3 length equals 19 residues.

The chain links TRBV4-1 to TRBJ1-1; D possibly corresponds to TRBD1 (6 bases). The CDR3 is made up of 15 amino acids. Per germline, CDR1 MGHRA and CDR2 YSYEKL. The V end lost 7 bases, the J end lost 2 bases, and 17 bases lay between the germline ends. The CDR3 nucleotides are TGCGCCAGCACACAAGGACCGACAGGTAACACTGAAGCTTTCTTT. It encodes CASTQGPTGNTEAFF.

The DNA of the CDR3 is TGTGCAAGTCGCTTAGGGGGGGGGAGCACAGATACGCAGTATTTT. It is translated as CASRLGGGSTDTQYF. The chain couples TRBV12-2 to TRBJ2-3; the table names TRBD2, a call not compared with the DNA. TRBV12-2 is classified as a pseudogene. The length of the CDR3 is 15 residues.

The chain combines TRBV28 with TRBJ1-5, with unresolved D. The V gene's germline CDR1 is MDHEN and CDR2 SYDVKM. The CDR3 length is 14 residues. V was trimmed by 3 bases and J by 5 bases, leaving 11 bases between them. The CDR3 reads CASSLSRGDQPQHF. The DNA for the CDR3 is TGTGCCAGCAGTTTGTCGAGAGGTGATCAGCCCCAGCATTTT.

Comment on this clone: One end of the junction is discordant with germline, which a read error may explain. This chain uses TRBV7-9 with TRBJ1-4, with 8 bases lining up with TRBD1. Germline-derived CDR1 and CDR2 are SEHNR and FQNEAQ (reference sequence). The CDR3 runs 17 residues. Written as DNA, the CDR3 is TGTTCCAGCAGCCCAGGGACAGGCCCGGGGACTAATGAAAAACTGTTTTTT. This encodes CSSSPGTGPGTNEKLFF.

V is TRBV7-2 and J is TRBJ2-5, with 7 bases fitting TRBD1. Trimming cost V 5 bases and J 3 bases; bases outside gene matches: 12. The CDR3 length is 16 residues. Per the germline V gene, CDR1 is SGHTA and CDR2 is FQGNSA. The chain's CDR3 is CASSGPRRQGEETQYF. Written as DNA, the CDR3 is TGTGCCAGCAGCGGCCCCCGGAGACAGGGAGAAGAGACCCAGTACTTC.

The chain couples TRBV7-9 to TRBJ2-7; 11 bases match TRBD1. This CDR3 comprises 14 residues. V was pared by 5 bases and J by 2 bases, with 2 bases of the junction left unmatched. CDR1 and CDR2 (germline): SEHNR, FQNEAQ (reference sequence). CDR3 protein: CASSVGQGAYEQYV. The CDR3 DNA reads as TGTGCCAGCAGCGTGGGACAGGGGGCCTACGAGCAGTACGTC.

The chain is built from TRBV4-3 and TRBJ1-1, with D maybe TRBD1 (5 bases). The germline V gene has CDR1 LGHNA and CDR2 YSLEER. V lost 0 bases and J lost 6, with 20 bases in between. CDR3 length: 17 residues. CDR3 region: CASSQDGSAGLFPEAFF. In DNA form, the CDR3 reads TGCGCCAGCAGCCAAGATGGAAGCGCAGGGCTTTTCCCTGAAGCTTTCTTT.

The V gene is TRBV12-5, the J gene TRBJ1-5; D is ambiguous. Germline V CDR1 and CDR2: LGHNT, FRNRAP. V lost 4 bases to trimming and J lost 7 bases, with 8 bases between them. This CDR3 is built from 12 residues. DNA of the CDR3: TGTGCTAGTGGTTCATCCGGGCAGCCCCAGCATTTT. The encoded protein is CASGSSGQPQHF.

J is TRBJ2-3 and V is TRBV15; D possibly corresponds to TRBD2 (6 bases). Germline CDR1 is LNHNV and CDR2 is YYDKDF (reference sequence). Trimming removed 0 bases at V and 7 bases at J, with 11 bases between. The CDR3 has 14 residues. CDR3 protein: CATSRDVEGNTQYF. CDR3 nucleotide sequence: TGTGCCACCAGCAGAGATGTGGAGGGGAATACGCAGTATTTT.

This clone showed up just once. V and J are TRBV10-3 and TRBJ1-1, with D maybe TRBD1 (5 bases). Per the germline V gene, CDR1 is ENHRY and CDR2 is SYGVKD. The CDR3 sequence is 13 residues long. V lost 7 bases, J lost 4 bases, and 13 bases lay in between. The CDR3 DNA follows: TGTGCCATCACCGAAGGGAGGGGCACTGAAGCTTTCTTT. It yields the protein CAITEGRGTEAFF.

V and J are TRBV6-1 and TRBJ2-1; the D is unclear. V lost 1 base, J lost 2 bases, and 9 bases lay in between. This CDR3 spans 15 amino acids. CDR1 MNHNS and CDR2 SASEGT come from the germline V gene. The CDR3 region is CASSEGGQAYNEQFF. Written as DNA, the CDR3 is TGTGCCAGCAGTGAAGGTGGGCAAGCCTACAATGAGCAGTTCTTC.

This chain links TRBV7-9 with TRBJ2-1, with no clear D. CDR3 length equals 12 residues. CDR1 SEHNR and CDR2 FQNEAQ come from the germline V gene (reference sequence). The V end lost 5 bases, the J end lost 10 bases, and 12 bases lay between the germline ends. CDR3 residues: CASSPIVYEQFF. CDR3 in DNA: TGTGCCAGCAGCCCTATAGTCTACGAGCAGTTCTTC.

V usage is TRBV4-1 and J usage is TRBJ1-2; D ambiguous. Germline lookup yields CDR1 MGHRA and CDR2 YSYEKL. The CDR3 length is 14 residues. V lost 3 bases to trimming and J lost 8 bases, with 16 bases between them. The CDR3 DNA sequence: TGCGCCAGCAGCCATATCGGCGGCGAGGCCGGCTACACCTTC. Translating gives CASSHIGGEAGYTF.

This clone has only one observation. The chain carries TRBV6-4 and TRBJ2-1; 8 bases line up with TRBD2. Trimming removed 6 bases from V and 10 bases from J; junction bases left unmatched: 14. This CDR3 is built from 15 residues. Per the germline V gene, CDR1 is MRHNA and CDR2 is SNTAGT. The CDR3 here is CASRRHPGGPGEQFF. The CDR3 bases are TGTGCCAGCAGGCGGCACCCGGGGGGGCCGGGGGAGCAGTTCTTC.

Remarks on this clone: One end of the junction varies from germline; a read error may be responsible. This sequence joins TRBV7-9 and TRBJ1-1; D ambiguous. This CDR3 region has 14 residues. Germline values: CDR1 SEHNR, CDR2 FQNEAQ (reference sequence). Written as DNA, the CDR3 is TGTTCCAGCAGCTTAACGAGTGCAAAAGATGAAGCTTTCTTT. Translating it yields CSSSLTSAKDEAFF.

V and J are TRBV4-2 and TRBJ2-5; TRBD1 is a possible D gene (5 bases). Trimming removed 0 bases at V and 5 bases at J, with 10 bases between. The CDR3 is 14 residues long. Germline V lookup: CDR1 LGHNA, CDR2 YNFKEQ. This CDR3 is CASSQEAGFETQYF. DNA of the CDR3: TGTGCCAGCAGCCAAGAGGCAGGGTTTGAGACCCAGTACTTC.

This clone was counted a few times. The chain links TRBV13 to TRBJ2-5; TRBD1 matches 9 bases. After removal of 5 bases from V and 5 bases from J, the junction contained 9 bases not matched to a gene. Germline-derived CDR1 and CDR2 are PRHDT and FYEKMQ (reference sequence). This CDR3 region has 15 residues. The chain's CDR3 is CASSPAGTGSETQYF. CDR3 in DNA: TGTGCCAGCAGCCCGGCGGGGACAGGGTCTGAGACCCAGTACTTC.

This clone was seen a handful of times. The V call is TRBV5-1, the J call TRBJ2-3; D uncertain. V lost 3 bases and J lost 2, with 10 bases in between. Germline CDR1 reads SGHRS; CDR2 reads YFSETQ. The CDR3 covers 14 residues. The CDR3: CASSYRYLTDTQYF. CDR3 coding DNA: TGCGCCAGCAGCTACCGCTATCTCACAGATACGCAGTATTTT.

The chain has TRBV5-1 and TRBJ1-1, with D possibly TRBD1 on 6 matching bases. Germline CDR1 reads SGHRS; CDR2 reads YFSETQ. The length of the CDR3 is 16 residues. V lost 3 bases, J lost 0 bases, and 15 bases lay in between. CDR3 in DNA: TGCGCCAGCAGCTCCATCAGGGGCCCGCTGAACACTGAAGCTTTCTTT. It yields the protein CASSSIRGPLNTEAFF. The full variable domain, rest sourced from reference TRBV5-1 and TRBJ1-1, is KAGVTQTPRYLIKTRGQQVTLSCSPISGHRSVSWYQQTPGQGLQFLFEYFSETQRNKGNFPGRFSGRQFSNSRSEMNVSTLELGDSALYLCASSSIRGPLNTEAFFGQGTRLTVV.

The chain recombines TRBV18 with TRBJ2-3; 12 bases match TRBD1. The germline gives CDR1 KGHSH, CDR2 LQKENI. With V trimmed by 3 bases and J by 6 bases, 7 bases remained unmatched. This CDR3 region has 16 residues. CDR3 sequence (DNA): TGTGCCAGCTCACCCACGGGACAGGGGGCTTCGGATACGCAGTATTTT. Translated, it gives CASSPTGQGASDTQYF.

This chain uses TRBV7-9 with TRBJ1-6; D not resolved. With 5 bases removed from V and 3 bases from J, the gap between germline ends came to 11 bases. Germline lookup yields CDR1 SEHNR and CDR2 FQNEAQ (reference sequence). The CDR3 runs 15 residues. DNA of the CDR3: TGTGCCAGCAGCCCGCAGGCCCTCTATAATTCACCCCTCCACTTT. Amino acid sequence: CASSPQALYNSPLHF.

The chain is built from TRBV7-7 and TRBJ2-5, with D tentatively TRBD1 (5 bases). The end of the DNA is better explained by TRBJ2-7, so the J call may be wrong. Germline V gives CDR1 SSHAT, CDR2 FNYEAQ (reference sequence). This CDR3 spans 14 amino acids. CDR3 residues: CASSRTPVGGEQYF. The CDR3 bases are TGTGCCAGCAGCCGGACACCCGTCGGTGGCGAGCAGTACTTC.

CDR3 protein: CASSAQGAGETQYF. In DNA form, the CDR3 reads TGTGCCAGCAGCGCGCAGGGGGCGGGAGAGACCCAGTACTTC. The genes are TRBV9 and TRBJ2-5; 8 bases match TRBD1. J gave up 4 bases and V 3 bases, and 5 bases lay outside the gene matches. The CDR3 consists of 14 residues. Per the germline V gene, CDR1 is SGDLS and CDR2 is YYNGEE.

The gene calls are TRBV7-9 and TRBJ2-7; the D gene is possibly TRBD1 (7 bases). With 1 base removed from V and 13 bases from J, the gap between germline ends came to 17 bases. The CDR3 length is 13 residues. The V gene's germline CDR1 is SEHNR and CDR2 FQNEAQ (reference sequence). CDR3 region: CASSLGFQGGLYV. CDR3 coding DNA: TGTGCCAGCAGCTTAGGATTTCAGGGGGGTCTCTACGTC.

This chain uses TRBV14 with TRBJ2-5; TRBD1 aligns across 9 bases. Germline V lookup: CDR1 SGHDN, CDR2 FVKESK. J was trimmed by 2 bases and V by 4 bases; bases with no gene match: 8. CDR3 length: 16 residues. For the CDR3, the DNA is TGTGCCAGCAGCCCCCGGACAGGGGCCCAGCAAGAGACCCAGTACTTC. Its translation: CASSPRTGAQQETQYF. Full variable domain (remainder filled in from reference TRBV14 and TRBJ2-5): EAGVTQFPSHSVIEKGQTVTLRCDPISGHDNLYWYRRVMGKEIKFLLHFVKESKQDESGMPNNRFLAERTGGTYSTLKVQPAELEDSGVYFCASSPRTGAQQETQYFGPGTRLLVL.

The J gene is TRBJ1-4, the V gene TRBV19; 7 positions agree with TRBD1. The V and J ends lost 5 bases and 7 bases, in that order; junction bases with no gene match: 10. This CDR3 region has 15 residues. Germline CDR1 is LNHDA and CDR2 is SQIVND (reference sequence). Written as DNA, the CDR3 is TGTGCCAGTAGTCCCGATCGACAGGGTGGTGAAAAACTGTTTTTT. Translating it yields CASSPDRQGGEKLFF.

The chain joins TRBV27 to TRBJ1-5; 7 bases agree with TRBD1. Germline V CDR1 and CDR2: MNHEY, SMNVEV (reference sequence). The ends lost 6 bases at V and 0 bases at J; junction bases unmatched: 5. The CDR3 has 15 residues. CDR3 amino acids: CASSPGQYSNQPQHF. The CDR3 DNA is TGTGCCAGCAGCCCGGGACAGTATAGCAATCAGCCCCAGCATTTT.

Concerning this clone: The junction differs from germline at one of its ends, possibly a read error. This chain links TRBV28 with TRBJ2-3, with D perhaps matching TRBD1 (7 bases). The CDR3 has 14 amino acids. The germline gives CDR1 MDHEN, CDR2 SYDVKM. DNA for the CDR3: TGTGCCAGCAGTTTCGACAGGGAGGTTCCATCCACGAATTTT. Its protein is CASSFDREVPSTNF.

Concerning this clone itself: A junction boundary mismatches the germline segment, possibly from a read error. This chain uses TRBV7-9 with TRBJ1-2; tentatively, D is TRBD1 (5 bases). This CDR3 spans 14 amino acids. Germline-derived CDR1 and CDR2 are SEHNR and FQNEAQ (reference sequence). The CDR3 loop reads CSSSLTQDGYGYTF. CDR3 coding DNA: TGTTCCAGCAGCTTAACACAGGATGGCTATGGCTACACCTTC.

The chain employs TRBV30 and TRBJ1-1; TRBD1 matches at 8 bases. The V gene end was trimmed by 2 bases and the J gene end by 5 bases; junction bases not matched to a gene: 4. CDR1 and CDR2 (germline): GTSNPN, SVGIG (reference sequence). This CDR3 spans 13 amino acids. CDR3 in amino acids: CAWSKDRDTEAFF. CDR3 DNA: TGTGCCTGGAGTAAGGACAGGGATACTGAAGCTTTCTTT.